These 11 T cell receptor beta chains originate from one sample sequenced in a study of shared clonotypes between healthy human individuals. Measured with immunoSEQ multiplex PCR; TCRdb has only the in-frame clones, and not every one. The table has approximately 2.3 million clones, more than 85% seen once. The sequencing sample was made of naive CD4+ T cells from PBMCs. Subset specified: CD45RA+ positively selected. All receptors derive from a man between 18 and 35 years old in good health. Some clones in this sample may be carry-over from other donors' samples.

This clone was seen once. In DNA form, the CDR3 reads TGTGCCAGCACCCCTAGCGGTTCCACCGGGGAGCTGTTTTTT. Amino acids: CASTPSGSTGELFF. V and J are TRBV9 and TRBJ2-2, with 7 bases identical to TRBD2. This CDR3 is built from 14 residues. J was trimmed by 4 bases and V by 6 bases; bases with no gene match: 6. The V gene's germline CDR1 is SGDLS and CDR2 YYNGEE.

V gene TRBV7-2 combines with J gene TRBJ1-5, with D possibly TRBD1 on 5 matching bases. V lost 8 bases to trimming and J lost 2 bases, with 10 bases between them. This CDR3 is built from 13 residues. Germline CDR1 is SGHTA and CDR2 is FQGNSA. As DNA, the CDR3 is TGTGCCAGCGGAGGGGTCGGCAATCAGCCCCAGCATTTT. Protein product: CASGGVGNQPQHF.

The rearrangement links TRBV7-8 to TRBJ2-7; D not certain. This CDR3 region has 14 residues. CDR1 and CDR2 from the germline V gene are SGHVS and FQNEAQ. Trimming took off 5 bases at V and 2 bases at J, with 13 bases between the two ends. The CDR3 nucleotides are TGTGCCAGCAGCGGGTCTCATGAGACCTACGAGCAGTACTTC. Translated: CASSGSHETYEQYF.

CDR3 DNA: TGCGCCAGCAGCTTGGCCCCCGCTAGATCGAATGAGCAGTTCTTC. Protein: CASSLAPARSNEQFF. The chain employs TRBV5-1 and TRBJ2-1, with D unresolved. Trimming shortened V by 0 bases and J by 7 bases, and 14 bases separated the two germline ends. Germline loops: CDR1 SGHRS, CDR2 YFSETQ. The CDR3 has 15 residues.

This clone has a handful of counts. Other DNA sequences of this sample code for an identical CDR3. V and J are TRBV7-3 and TRBJ2-7, with 12 bases fitting TRBD2. The CDR3 sequence is 13 residues long. Germline V gene data show CDR1 as SGHTA and CDR2 as FQGTGA. With V trimmed by 4 bases and J by 7 bases, 2 bases remained unmatched. CDR3 protein: CASSSGLAGEQYF. CDR3 in DNA: TGTGCCAGCAGCTCCGGACTAGCGGGGGAGCAGTACTTC.

This clone has only one observation. V gene TRBV2 combines with J gene TRBJ1-2; possibly TRBD1 for D (6 bases). The CDR3 spans 15 residues. V was shortened by 6 bases and J by 2 bases, with 16 bases between the two germline ends. CDR1 and CDR2 from the germline V gene are SNHLY and FYNNEI. The CDR3 here is CASRPYTTGNYGYTF. The CDR3 DNA follows: TGTGCCAGCAGGCCCTACACCACAGGGAACTATGGCTACACCTTC. Using reference TRBV2 and TRBJ1-2 for the parts outside the CDR3, the full variable domain is EPEVTQTPSHQVTQMGQEVILRCVPISNHLYFYWYRQILGQKVEFLVSFYNNEISEKSEIFDDQFSVERPDGSNFTLKIRSTKLEDSAMYFCASRPYTTGNYGYTFGSGTRLTVV.

This chain connects TRBV30 to TRBJ1-4; 7 bases align to TRBD1. V dropped 6 bases and J dropped 0; count of bases not matched to a gene: 7. The CDR3 contains 15 residues. Germline V lookup: CDR1 GTSNPN, CDR2 SVGIG (reference sequence). The CDR3 DNA reads TGTGCCTGCTGTGGCCAGGGGGCAACTAATGAAAAACTGTTTTTT. It translates to CACCGQGATNEKLFF.

V is TRBV7-9 and J is TRBJ2-5, with TRBD1 identical over 10 bases. CDR3 length: 17 amino acids. V was pared by 5 bases and J by 5 bases, with 14 bases of the junction left unmatched. Germline V gene data show CDR1 as SEHNR and CDR2 as FQNEAQ (reference sequence). The CDR3 sequence: CASSEPRDRGIGETQYF. The CDR3 coding sequence is TGTGCCAGCAGCGAACCTAGGGACAGGGGAATCGGGGAGACCCAGTACTTC.

The chain has TRBV27 and TRBJ2-5; D uncertain. In germline, CDR1 is MNHEY, CDR2 SMNVEV (reference sequence). The V end was cut by 2 bases, the J end by 5 bases, with 9 bases between. The CDR3 spans 13 residues. This CDR3 is CASSLSGWETQYF. The CDR3 DNA sequence: TGTGCCAGCAGTTTAAGTGGGTGGGAGACCCAGTACTTC.

The V and J genes are TRBV29-1 and TRBJ2-4; D is ambiguous. V lost 1 base to trimming and J lost 0 bases, with 4 bases between them. The germline CDR1 and CDR2 sequences are SQVTM and ANQGSEA. The CDR3 covers 13 residues. The CDR3 protein is CSVEAQAKNIQYF. CDR3 coding DNA: TGCAGCGTTGAAGCACAAGCCAAAAACATTCAGTACTTC. Combining the CDR3 with reference TRBV29-1 and TRBJ2-4 gives the whole variable domain SAVISQKPSRDICQRGTSLTIQCQVDSQVTMMFWYRQQPGQSLTLIATANQGSEATYESGFVIDKFPISRPNLTFSTLTVSNMSPEDSSIYLCSVEAQAKNIQYFGAGTRLSVL.

This clone is a singleton in its sample. The CDR3 DNA follows: TGTGCCAGCAGCTTGCAGGGCAGGCCTAACTATGGCTACACCTTC. It yields the protein CASSLQGRPNYGYTF. The V and J genes are TRBV7-3 and TRBJ1-2, with a tentative D call TRBD1 (5 bases). In germline, CDR1 is SGHTA, CDR2 FQGTGA. The CDR3 has 15 residues. The V gene lost 3 bases and the J gene lost 0 bases, with 11 bases spanning the gap.